This TCR beta chain was recovered during a study of blood T cell repertoires in COVID-19. Profiling relied on immunoSEQ multiplex PCR, and the TCRdb table lists in-frame clones only, not all of them. This sample has roughly 300,000 clones; around 88% occur once, and the top ten carry 1.6%. Germline V gives CDR1 SGDLS, CDR2 YYNGEE. V lost 0 bases, J lost 7 bases, and 17 bases lay in between. The CDR3 runs 16 residues. V is TRBV9 and J is TRBJ2-1; D might be TRBD2 (6 bases). This sequence was found in a woman aged 50 to 60 with acute or convalescent COVID-19. Sample: peripheral blood. CDR3 loop: CASSVDDVGRGNEQFF. In nucleotides, the CDR3 is TGTGCCAGCAGCGTAGATGACGTAGGCCGGGGGAATGAGCAGTTCTTC. Based on the CDR3 plus reference TRBV9 and TRBJ2-1, the full variable domain is DSGVTQTPKHLITATGQRVTLRCSPRSGDLSVYWYQQSLDQGLQFLIQYYNGEERAKGNILERFSAQQFPDLHSELNLSSLELGDSALYFCASSVDDVGRGNEQFFGPGTRLTVL.